What follows is one TCR beta chain and its context. This record comes from a study of blood T cell repertoires in COVID-19. Assay: immunoSEQ multiplex PCR; the TCRdb copy retains only in-frame clones and omits some. In the table there are 90,000 to 100,000 clones, approximately 82% of which are singletons. Sequenced sample: peripheral blood. This TCR came from a man in his sixties with acute or convalescent COVID-19.

CDR3 sequence: CASSYPGTGTNTEAFF. DNA of the CDR3: TGTGCCAGCAGTTACCCAGGGACAGGAACTAACACTGAAGCTTTCTTT. This sequence joins TRBV6-2 or TRBV6-3 and TRBJ1-1; 8 bases fit TRBD1. CDR3 size: 16 residues. V shed 2 bases, J shed 2 bases, and the junction held 7 bases outside the gene matches. Germline lookup yields CDR1 MNHEY and CDR2 SVGEGT.